These 23 T cell receptor beta chains originate from one sample sequenced in a study of blood T cell repertoires in COVID-19. Generated by immunoSEQ multiplex PCR, the TCRdb table keeps only in-frame clones and is missing some. The table lists approximately 40,000 clones, roughly 84% of them singletons. Input material: peripheral blood. These receptors originate from a human donor in a cohort sampled during active COVID-19.

This clone has more than one count but fewer than ten. The V call is TRBV6-2 or TRBV6-3, the J call TRBJ1-6, with TRBD1 matching over 7 bases. V trimming: 4 bases; J trimming: 10 bases; junction bases outside the gene matches: 10. Germline V CDR1 and CDR2: MNHEY, SVGEGT. CDR3 size: 15 residues. The DNA of the CDR3 is TGTGCCAGCAGTTCTCCTGACAGGGCATCGTCACCCCTCCACTTT. This codes for CASSSPDRASSPLHF.

The DNA for the CDR3 is TGTGCCAGCAGCCCGGGACAGGGGGGTTCCCCTAATGAAAAACTGTTTTTT. Amino acids: CASSPGQGGSPNEKLFF. V is TRBV5-8 and J is TRBJ1-4, with 11 bases that match TRBD1. The V gene's germline CDR1 is SGHTS and CDR2 YDEGEE. The CDR3 totals 17 residues. J gave up 3 bases and V 4 bases, and 8 bases lay outside the gene matches.

The chain combines TRBV6-2 or TRBV6-3 with TRBJ1-2; D might be TRBD1 (6 bases). The CDR3 has 15 amino acids. V was pared by 1 base and J by 4 bases, with 13 bases between. Germline V gives CDR1 MNHEY, CDR2 SVGEGT. The CDR3 DNA reads as TGTGCCAGCAGTTACTTAGTCCCCAGGGGCTATGGCTACACCTTC. Translation gives CASSYLVPRGYGYTF.

This clone came up once. The chain recombines TRBV19 with TRBJ2-7; 8 nucleotides agree with TRBD1. The CDR3 has 15 residues. V was pared by 5 bases and J by 2 bases, with 8 bases of the junction left unmatched. CDR1 and CDR2 from the germline V gene are LNHDA and SQIVND (reference sequence). The CDR3 here is CASSLWPGQAYEQYF. DNA of the CDR3: TGTGCCAGTAGTTTATGGCCGGGACAGGCCTACGAGCAGTACTTC.

V is TRBV6-5 and J is TRBJ1-1; D is perhaps TRBD1 (5 bases). The CDR3 runs 16 residues. Germline V gene data show CDR1 as MNHEY and CDR2 as SVGAGI. Trimming left V 3 bases short and J 1 base short, with 15 bases between. CDR3 region: CASSYLGAGANTEAFF. CDR3 nucleotides: TGTGCCAGCAGTTATCTTGGGGCAGGAGCGAACACTGAAGCTTTCTTT.

This clone has a handful of counts. The chain is built from TRBV27 and TRBJ2-1; 7 nucleotides line up with TRBD2. The CDR3 runs 14 residues. The V segment lost 5 bases and the J segment 8 bases; nucleotides outside the gene matches: 9. Germline V lookup: CDR1 MNHEY, CDR2 SMNVEV (reference sequence). The CDR3 here is CASSPRDYLDEQFF. CDR3 coding DNA: TGTGCCAGCAGTCCCCGGGACTACCTGGATGAGCAGTTCTTC.

V usage is TRBV9 and J usage is TRBJ2-7; weak D call: TRBD2 (7 bases). V shed 0 bases and J shed 5 bases, with 15 bases lying between them. This CDR3 contains 15 residues. Germline assignment: CDR1 SGDLS and CDR2 YYNGEE. CDR3 DNA sequence: TGTGCCAGCAGCGTAGAGGGGGGGCTGGTCGACGAGCAGTACTTC. Its protein is CASSVEGGLVDEQYF.

The chain joins TRBV14 to TRBJ1-4; D is unclear. Germline V gene lookup returns CDR1 SGHDN and CDR2 FVKESK. Trimming removed 3 bases at V and 6 bases at J, with 8 bases between. CDR3 length equals 13 residues. CDR3 loop: CASSHRLYEKLFF. The CDR3 bases are TGTGCCAGCAGCCACCGACTTTATGAAAAACTGTTTTTT.

The chain couples TRBV10-1 to TRBJ2-3; a possible D gene is TRBD2 (5 bases). This CDR3 has 14 residues. Germline loops: CDR1 WNHNN, CDR2 SYGVQD (reference sequence). Trimming cost V 6 bases and J 6 bases, with 16 bases left between them. The CDR3 here is CASSENAGGDTQYF. The CDR3 DNA is TGCGCCAGCAGCGAAAATGCCGGCGGGGATACGCAGTATTTT.

This chain joins TRBV4-2 and TRBJ1-4; possible D gene TRBD1, 5 bases. The CDR3 is made up of 19 amino acids. Germline V CDR1 and CDR2: LGHNA, YNFKEQ. The V end lost 3 bases, the J end lost 4 bases, and 24 bases lay between the germline ends. The CDR3 DNA follows: TGTGCCAGCAGCCAGACACCCGGAGGACTAACCGGGGGTAATGAAAAACTGTTTTTT. Residues: CASSQTPGGLTGGNEKLFF.

This clone has just one count. The chain recombines TRBV2 with TRBJ1-1; no clear D gene. There are 13 residues in the CDR3. Germline values: CDR1 SNHLY, CDR2 FYNNEI. V was trimmed by 4 bases and J by 1 base, leaving 7 bases between them. The CDR3 reads CASSVEQNTEAFF. CDR3 nucleotides: TGTGCCAGCAGTGTAGAGCAGAACACTGAAGCTTTCTTT. The full variable domain, with the rest looked up from reference TRBV2 and TRBJ1-1, is EPEVTQTPSHQVTQMGQEVILRCVPISNHLYFYWYRQILGQKVEFLVSFYNNEISEKSEIFDDQFSVERPDGSNFTLKIRSTKLEDSAMYFCASSVEQNTEAFFGQGTRLTVV.

This clone was seen more than once but under ten times. This chain uses TRBV6-1 with TRBJ1-5; D unclear. The CDR3 extends over 18 amino acids. V dropped 3 bases and J dropped 0 bases, with 18 bases sitting between them. CDR1 MNHNS and CDR2 SASEGT come from the germline V gene. As DNA, the CDR3 is TGTGCCAGCAGTGAGGAGGCTGCGGGGTATTATAGCAATCAGCCCCAGCATTTT. As protein: CASSEEAAGYYSNQPQHF.

The chain combines TRBV4-1 with TRBJ1-1; D may be TRBD1 (5 bases). Trimming took 0 bases from V and 5 from J, leaving 16 bases between them. The germline V gene encodes CDR1 MGHRA and CDR2 YSYEKL. CDR3 length equals 16 residues. This CDR3 is CASSQDRRGRGTEAFF. The CDR3 nucleotides read TGCGCCAGCAGCCAAGATCGTAGGGGTAGAGGAACTGAAGCTTTCTTT.

The chain employs TRBV25-1 and TRBJ1-6; D remains ambiguous. The length of the CDR3 is 15 residues. Trimming stripped 4 bases from V and 0 bases from J, with 7 bases between. Per germline, CDR1 MGHDK and CDR2 SYGVNS. This CDR3 is CASSGGSSYNSPLHF. CDR3 DNA: TGTGCCAGCAGTGGAGGGAGCTCCTATAATTCACCCCTCCACTTT.

The chain combines TRBV9 with TRBJ1-2; the D gene is possibly TRBD1 (6 bases). This CDR3 is 14 amino acids long. With 2 bases removed from V and 6 bases from J, the gap between germline ends came to 14 bases. CDR1 is SGDLS, CDR2 YYNGEE, per germline. CDR3 DNA sequence: TGTGCCAGCAGCGTCGGACAGACGGAAAATGGCTACACCTTC. Protein: CASSVGQTENGYTF.

This chain joins TRBV28 and TRBJ2-1; TRBD2 matches at 7 bases. The V gene's germline CDR1 is MDHEN and CDR2 SYDVKM. J gave up 11 bases and V 6 bases, and 7 bases lay outside the gene matches. The CDR3 loop spans 12 amino acids. CDR3 in DNA: TGTGCCAGCAGCCTGGGGGGGTTCAAGCAGTTCTTC. Its translation: CASSLGGFKQFF. The variable domain in full, with the rest retrieved from reference TRBV28 and TRBJ2-1, is DVKVTQSSRYLVKRTGEKVFLECVQDMDHENMFWYRQDPGLGLRLIYFSYDVKMKEKGDIPEGYSVSREKKERFSLILESASTNQTSMYLCASSLGGFKQFFGPGTRLTVL.

The rearrangement links TRBV19 to TRBJ2-5, with a tentative D call TRBD2 (6 bases). CDR1 and CDR2 (germline): LNHDA, SQIVND (reference sequence). The CDR3 contains 14 residues. V was pared by 4 bases and J by 5 bases, with 14 bases between. CDR3 sequence reads: CASSKGGNGETQYF. CDR3 in DNA: TGTGCCAGTAGTAAGGGCGGGAACGGGGAGACCCAGTACTTC.

This rearrangement joins TRBV14 to TRBJ2-2, with 12 bases lining up with TRBD1. The trim removed 4 bases at V and 5 bases at J, leaving 14 bases unmatched. CDR1 is SGHDN and CDR2 is FVKESK in the germline V gene. The CDR3 is 19 residues long. The CDR3 DNA reads TGTGCCAGCAGCCCCCGGGACAGGGGGCGCCTGGAGGGTACCGGGGAGCTGTTTTTT. Amino acid sequence: CASSPRDRGRLEGTGELFF.

The chain recombines TRBV2 with TRBJ1-1; TRBD1 aligns across 9 bases. Looked up from germline, CDR1 is SNHLY and CDR2 is FYNNEI. V shed 2 bases and J 5 bases; nucleotides not matched to a gene: 6. The CDR3 has 15 residues. CDR3 bases: TGTGCCAGCAGTGAACCGGACAGGGGAGCGACTGAAGCTTTCTTT. Protein product: CASSEPDRGATEAFF.

V gene TRBV5-1 combines with J gene TRBJ1-1; possibly TRBD1 for D (6 bases). V was pared by 0 bases and J by 10 bases, with 22 bases between. The CDR3 consists of 16 residues. Germline V CDR1 and CDR2: SGHRS, YFSETQ. In nucleotides, the CDR3 is TGCGCCAGCAGCTTGGACGCGGGGGGCCCCGTATCCGCAGCTTTCTTT. This translates into CASSLDAGGPVSAAFF. Full variable domain (remainder filled in from reference TRBV5-1 and TRBJ1-1): KAGVTQTPRYLIKTRGQQVTLSCSPISGHRSVSWYQQTPGQGLQFLFEYFSETQRNKGNFPGRFSGRQFSNSRSEMNVSTLELGDSALYLCASSLDAGGPVSAAFFGQGTRLTVV.

V usage is TRBV10-1 and J usage is TRBJ2-2; D remains unclear. CDR1 is WNHNN and CDR2 is SYGVQD in the germline V gene (reference sequence). The V end was cut by 6 bases, the J end by 2 bases, with 13 bases between. This CDR3 is 15 amino acids long. The CDR3 spells CASSLRQVNTGELFF. CDR3 DNA: TGCGCCAGCAGCCTTAGGCAGGTTAACACCGGGGAGCTGTTTTTT.

The chain recombines TRBV6-5 with TRBJ2-1; 13 bases line up with TRBD2. Trimming removed 6 bases from V and 8 bases from J; junction bases left unmatched: 7. The V gene's germline CDR1 is MNHEY and CDR2 SVGAGI. The CDR3 consists of 15 residues. The CDR3 region is CASRTLAGGWDEQFF. DNA of the CDR3: TGTGCCAGCAGAACACTAGCGGGGGGGTGGGATGAGCAGTTCTTC.

The chain couples TRBV6-5 to TRBJ2-1, with a weak D call TRBD1 (6 bases). This CDR3 has 13 amino acids. Per germline, CDR1 MNHEY and CDR2 SVGAGI. V was trimmed by 6 bases and J by 5 bases, leaving 11 bases between them. This CDR3 reads CASSRDTHNEQFF. The CDR3 region has the DNA TGTGCCAGCAGCCGGGACACACACAATGAGCAGTTCTTC.